This T cell receptor (beta chain) appears in the sequencing data of a study of blood T cells in healthy people across ages. With a J-beta primer mix and a sample-barcoded 5' primer, a second PCR ran roughly 6 to 12 cycles. TCRdb called the 5' RACE reads again in MiXCR, with one record for every CDR3 protein. The repertoire consists of hundreds of thousands of distinct CDR3 sequences, with roughly 21% occurring once and the leading ten covering around 3.4%. This clonotype has only a few counts. This TCR was sampled from a man between 65 and 85 years old in good health. Material for sequencing was blood.

The CDR3 reads CASSLADRGPYEQYF. The DNA of the CDR3 is TGTGCCAGCAGCTTAGCTGACAGGGGACCCTACGAGCAGTACTTC. V is TRBV7-8 and J is TRBJ2-7; 8 nucleotides align to TRBD1. V gave up 0 bases and J gave up 2 bases; unmatched junction bases: 3. CDR1 SGHVS and CDR2 FQNEAQ come from the germline V gene. The CDR3 is made up of 15 amino acids.